The 2 T cell receptor beta chains below were found in one sample sequenced in a study of T cell clonotyping in hematopoietic cell transplantation. Assay: immunoSEQ multiplex PCR; the TCRdb copy retains only in-frame clones and omits some. The sample gives 25,000 or so clones, around 70% of which show up once; 5% to 6.5% is in the top ten. The time point here: recipient sample about 28 days before transplant, after cytoreduction. The sample consisted of peripheral blood mononuclear cells, taken before stem cell transplant. Receptors were obtained from a man aged 50 or older with myelodysplastic syndrome. Some clones in this sample may be carry-over from other donors' samples.

The CDR3 nucleotides read TGTGCCAGCAGTCCCGTCCTCACAGGGAGCCTCTTTGGCTACACCTTC. Its translation is CASSPVLTGSLFGYTF. The gene calls are TRBV28 and TRBJ1-2, with D maybe TRBD1 (6 bases). This CDR3 is 16 amino acids long. Germline lookup yields CDR1 MDHEN and CDR2 SYDVKM. Deletions cut 5 bases from V and 7 bases from J, with 23 bases between.

This chain uses TRBV4-1 with TRBJ2-3, with D perhaps TRBD1 (6 bases). From germline, CDR1 is MGHRA and CDR2 YSYEKL. Trimming stripped 1 base from V and 4 bases from J, with 12 bases between. The CDR3 totals 15 residues. DNA for the CDR3: TGCGCCAGCAGCCAAGCCTGGACAGCGGCAGATACGCAGTATTTT. It specifies CASSQAWTAADTQYF.